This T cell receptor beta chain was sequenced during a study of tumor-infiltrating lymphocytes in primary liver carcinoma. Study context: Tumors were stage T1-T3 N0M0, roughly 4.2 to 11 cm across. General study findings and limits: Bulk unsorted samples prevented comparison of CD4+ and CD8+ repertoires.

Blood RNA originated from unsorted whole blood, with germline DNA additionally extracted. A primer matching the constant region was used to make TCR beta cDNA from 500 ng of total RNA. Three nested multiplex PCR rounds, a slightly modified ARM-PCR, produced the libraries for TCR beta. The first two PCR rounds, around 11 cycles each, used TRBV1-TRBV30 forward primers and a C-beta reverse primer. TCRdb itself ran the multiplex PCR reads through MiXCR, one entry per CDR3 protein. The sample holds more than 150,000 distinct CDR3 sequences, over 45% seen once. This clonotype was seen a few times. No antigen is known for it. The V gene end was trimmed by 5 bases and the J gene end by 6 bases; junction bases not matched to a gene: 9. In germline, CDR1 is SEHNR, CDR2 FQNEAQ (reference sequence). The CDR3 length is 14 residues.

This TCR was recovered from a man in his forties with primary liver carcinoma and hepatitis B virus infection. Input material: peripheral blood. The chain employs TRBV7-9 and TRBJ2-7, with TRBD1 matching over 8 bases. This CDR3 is CASSPSGTGGEQYF. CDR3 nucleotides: TGTGCCAGCAGCCCATCCGGGACAGGCGGCGAGCAGTACTTC.